This is a list of T cell receptor beta chains from one sample in a study of T cell responses to AZD1222 COVID-19 vaccine. Data came from immunoSEQ multiplex PCR; TCRdb stores just in-frame clones and leaves some out. This sample has under 150,000 clones, with 90% to 95% found just once. Sequencing used peripheral blood, obtained on day 0 of AZD1222 vaccination. The receptors come from an adult in good health. CDR3s include the opening cysteine and the closing phenylalanine or tryptophan. D genes are given only for firm matches. Size is stated for part of the rows, as once, few or many counts, or as a class when the clone is expanded.

j_gene,abundance,d_gene,v_gene,CDR3nt,CDR3aa
TRBJ2-5,NA,TRBD1,TRBV11-1,TGTGCCAGCAGCTTCGGACAGGGACAAGAGACCCAGTACTTC,CASSFGQGQETQYF
TRBJ2-7,once,NA,TRBV6-5,TGTGCCAGCAGCCGCGGACAGAGAGCCTACGAGCAGTACTTC,CASSRGQRAYEQYF
TRBJ2-5,NA,NA,TRBV19,TGTGCCAGTAGTGGGGTCCCATCGGGAGAGACCCAGTACTTC,CASSGVPSGETQYF
TRBJ2-7,NA,TRBD2,TRBV7-8,TGTGCCAGCAGCTCCGACCCAGCGGGAGGGGGAGAGCAGTACTTC,CASSSDPAGGGEQYF
TRBJ2-1,NA,NA,TRBV10-3,TGTGCCATCAGTGAGGGCCTGGGCAGGGTTTTGAGCAATGAGCAGTTCTTC,CAISEGLGRVLSNEQFF
TRBJ2-3,NA,TRBD1,TRBV7-3,TGTGCCAGCAGCCCAATACCCGGGACAGGGGTCACGCAGTATTTT,CASSPIPGTGVTQYF
TRBJ1-6,NA,TRBD1,TRBV9,TGTGCCAGCAGCACCGGGACAGGGAATTCACCCCTCCACTTT,CASSTGTGNSPLHF
TRBJ2-7,NA,NA,TRBV19,TGTGCCAGTAGTATAGAATGCCCTCAGCCTAGCTCCTACGAGCAGTACTTC,CASSIECPQPSSYEQYF
TRBJ2-3,NA,NA,TRBV6-2/TRBV6-3,TGTGCCAGCAGTTACATCGGCAGCACAGATACGCAGTATTTT,CASSYIGSTDTQYF
TRBJ2-5,NA,TRBD2,TRBV18,TGTGCCAGCTCACCACCCCAACCGGGAGGACCCCAAGAGACCCAGTACTTC,CASSPPQPGGPQETQYF
TRBJ2-7,NA,NA,TRBV5-1,TGCGCCAGCAGCTTGACAGGGAGTACCTACGAGCAGTACTTC,CASSLTGSTYEQYF
TRBJ1-2,NA,TRBD1,TRBV5-1,TGCGCCAGCAGCTTGGGGACAGGCTATGGCTACACCTTC,CASSLGTGYGYTF
TRBJ1-1,NA,TRBD1,TRBV7-2,TGTGCCAGCAGCCTGGGACAGTTGAACACTGAAGCTTTCTTT,CASSLGQLNTEAFF
TRBJ1-1,NA,NA,TRBV5-1,TGCGCCAGCAGCTACAATTCACAGAACACTGAAGCTTTCTTT,CASSYNSQNTEAFF
TRBJ1-2,once,NA,TRBV5-1,TGCGCCAGCAGCTTGGCCGGGGCGAACTATGGCTACACCTTC,CASSLAGANYGYTF
TRBJ2-7,NA,TRBD2,TRBV15,TGTGCCACCAGCAGAGAAACTAGCGCGACCTACGAGCAGTACTTC,CATSRETSATYEQYF
TRBJ2-3,NA,NA,TRBV7-8,TGTGCCAGCAGCTTAGGTGGGGCCGCGGGGGCGGATACGCAGTATTTT,CASSLGGAAGADTQYF
TRBJ1-1,once,NA,TRBV3-1/TRBV3-2,TGTGCCAGCAGCCAATCCGACACGAACACTGAAGCTTTCTTT,CASSQSDTNTEAFF
TRBJ2-4,NA,NA,TRBV6-2/TRBV6-3,TGTGCCAGCAGTACAAAGACGGCAAACATTCAGTACTTC,CASSTKTANIQYF
TRBJ1-4,NA,TRBD1,TRBV28,TGTGCCAGCAGCTCGCAGGGGGAGGCTAATGAAAAACTGTTTTTT,CASSSQGEANEKLFF
TRBJ1-2,NA,NA,TRBV19,TGTGCCAGTAGTCCCCTTGGCTATGGCTACACCTTC,CASSPLGYGYTF
TRBJ1-4,NA,NA,TRBV6-2/TRBV6-3,TGTGCCAGCAGTTACCCTCGAACCGGTGCAACTAATGAAAAACTGTTTTTT,CASSYPRTGATNEKLFF
TRBJ1-4,NA,NA,TRBV4-3,TGCGCCAGCAGCCAAGATTCCCAGGTTGGAGAGAATGAAAAACTGTTTTTT,CASSQDSQVGENEKLFF
TRBJ2-7,NA,NA,TRBV6-5,TGTGCCAGCAGGGGAGGCTCCTACGAGCAGTACTTC,CASRGGSYEQYF
TRBJ2-1,NA,NA,TRBV4-3,TGCGCCAGCAGCCAAGCTCAAAACCAATACAATGAGCAGTTCTTC,CASSQAQNQYNEQFF
TRBJ1-6,NA,NA,TRBV7-9,TGTGCCAGCAGCTTAGGCCAGGGTACTAGTTCACCCCTCCACTTT,CASSLGQGTSSPLHF
TRBJ1-2,NA,NA,TRBV19,TGTGCCAGTAGTATAATAGCTGGCCTCCAAGGGTATGGCTACACCTTC,CASSIIAGLQGYGYTF
TRBJ2-2,NA,TRBD2,TRBV6-4,TGTGCCAGCAGAGGAAACCAAGCGGGAGAGAGGAACGGGGAGCTGTTTTTT,CASRGNQAGERNGELFF
TRBJ1-2,once,NA,TRBV7-2,TGTGCCAGCAGCTCGACAGAAAACTATGGCTACACCTTC,CASSSTENYGYTF
TRBJ1-3,NA,TRBD1,TRBV19,TGTGCCAGTATCGGCAGGGGGAAGACTGGAAACACCATATATTTT,CASIGRGKTGNTIYF
TRBJ2-7,NA,TRBD2,TRBV18,TGTGCCAGCTCACCACTTTCGGGGAGGGTTGGCTACGAGCAGTACTTC,CASSPLSGRVGYEQYF
TRBJ1-5,NA,TRBD1,TRBV18,TGTGCCAGCTCACCGGGACAGGGGTTCAATCAGCCCCAGCATTTT,CASSPGQGFNQPQHF